The rows below give T cell receptor beta chains drawn from one sample of a study of T cell responses to AZD1222 COVID-19 vaccine. TCRdb's table, derived via immunoSEQ multiplex PCR, lists solely in-frame clones and lacks some. The sample shows roughly 140,000 clones, about 91% of them seen only once. The starting material was peripheral blood, obtained on day 0 of MenACWY control vaccination. The source is an adult in good health. The CDR3 runs from the conserved cysteine through the conserved F or W. The D gene is left open where the match is weak. For some rows the clone size is stated as once, few or many, or as a class when expanded; others skip it.

CDR3nt: TGCGCCAGCAGCCAAGAGGAGGGGTTCAATCAGCCCCAGCATTTT
CDR3aa: CASSQEEGFNQPQHF
abundance: .
d_gene: .
v_gene: TRBV4-3
j_gene: TRBJ1-5

CDR3nt: TGCAGTCTTCCGGAGACCCAGTACTTC
CDR3aa: CSLPETQYF
abundance: once
d_gene: .
v_gene: TRBV20-1
j_gene: TRBJ2-5

CDR3nt: TGTGCCAGCAGCTTAATCGCTACGGGGAACACCATATATTTT
CDR3aa: CASSLIATGNTIYF
abundance: .
d_gene: .
v_gene: TRBV7-2
j_gene: TRBJ1-3

CDR3nt: TGTGCCAGCAGCTCGAGACTATCAAGCTCCTACAATGAGCAGTTCTTC
CDR3aa: CASSSRLSSSYNEQFF
abundance: .
d_gene: .
v_gene: TRBV7-2
j_gene: TRBJ2-1

CDR3nt: TGCAGTGCTAACGATTTTGATACGCAGTATTTT
CDR3aa: CSANDFDTQYF
abundance: .
d_gene: .
v_gene: TRBV20-1
j_gene: TRBJ2-3

CDR3nt: TGTGCCAGCAGTTTAATCGGCAGCGCGAAAACTGAAGCTTTCTTT
CDR3aa: CASSLIGSAKTEAFF
abundance: .
d_gene: .
v_gene: TRBV27
j_gene: TRBJ1-1

CDR3nt: TGTGCCAGCAGCAAAGGGACAGTCCAAGAGACCCAGTACTTC
CDR3aa: CASSKGTVQETQYF
abundance: .
d_gene: TRBD1
v_gene: TRBV5-5
j_gene: TRBJ2-5

CDR3nt: TGTGCCAGCAGCTTAAGTCGGGGGACAGCCAACACCGGGGAGCTGTTTTTT
CDR3aa: CASSLSRGTANTGELFF
abundance: .
d_gene: .
v_gene: TRBV7-9
j_gene: TRBJ2-2

CDR3nt: TGTGCCAGCAGCCAAGGAGTGGGACTAGCGGGACAAGAGACCCAGTACTTC
CDR3aa: CASSQGVGLAGQETQYF
abundance: .
d_gene: TRBD2
v_gene: TRBV3-1/TRBV3-2
j_gene: TRBJ2-5

CDR3nt: TGTGCCAGCAGCGCCGGACCGGGACAGGAGGGATACGAGCAGTACTTC
CDR3aa: CASSAGPGQEGYEQYF
abundance: .
d_gene: TRBD1
v_gene: TRBV11-3
j_gene: TRBJ2-7

CDR3nt: TGTGCCAGCAGCCTCTTTCTGGGGGCCAACGTCCTGACTTTC
CDR3aa: CASSLFLGANVLTF
abundance: .
d_gene: .
v_gene: TRBV7-2
j_gene: TRBJ2-6

CDR3nt: TGTGCCAGCAGCTTAGTGGGGCAGGGGGCAGTTGGCTACACCTTC
CDR3aa: CASSLVGQGAVGYTF
abundance: .
d_gene: TRBD1
v_gene: TRBV7-9
j_gene: TRBJ1-2

CDR3nt: TGTGCCAGCAGCCAGAGCGGGAGTTGGTACAATGAGCAGTTCTTC
CDR3aa: CASSQSGSWYNEQFF
abundance: .
d_gene: TRBD2
v_gene: TRBV6-2/TRBV6-3
j_gene: TRBJ2-1

CDR3nt: TGCGCCAGCAGCCCCAACAGGGTAGACTATGGCTACACCTTC
CDR3aa: CASSPNRVDYGYTF
abundance: .
d_gene: .
v_gene: TRBV4-1
j_gene: TRBJ1-2

CDR3nt: TGTGCCAGCAGCTTAATGAGCACAGATACGCAGTATTTT
CDR3aa: CASSLMSTDTQYF
abundance: few
d_gene: .
v_gene: TRBV7-3
j_gene: TRBJ2-3

CDR3nt: TGTGCCAGCAGCCGGGACAGGGGGATGGAGCCCCAGCATTTT
CDR3aa: CASSRDRGMEPQHF
abundance: .
d_gene: TRBD1
v_gene: TRBV7-2
j_gene: TRBJ1-5

CDR3nt: TGTGCCAGCTCCCCGGCAGGGGAGGGCGAGCAGTACTTC
CDR3aa: CASSPAGEGEQYF
abundance: once
d_gene: .
v_gene: TRBV9
j_gene: TRBJ2-7

CDR3nt: TGTGCCAGCAGCTTAGTTGGAGCTGACTCCTACAATGAGCAGTTCTTC
CDR3aa: CASSLVGADSYNEQFF
abundance: .
d_gene: .
v_gene: TRBV7-8
j_gene: TRBJ2-1

CDR3nt: TGTGCCAGCAGCCCGGGGGCTTTCTTT
CDR3aa: CASSPGAFF
abundance: once
d_gene: .
v_gene: TRBV9
j_gene: TRBJ1-1

CDR3nt: TGCAGCGTGTCCGGGACAGGGGGTGTGGAGACCCAGTACTTC
CDR3aa: CSVSGTGGVETQYF
abundance: .
d_gene: TRBD1
v_gene: TRBV29-1
j_gene: TRBJ2-5

CDR3nt: TGTGCCAGCAGCTCCCCGGGAGTAGATACGCAGTATTTT
CDR3aa: CASSSPGVDTQYF
abundance: .
d_gene: .
v_gene: TRBV5-4
j_gene: TRBJ2-3

CDR3nt: TGTGCCAGCAGCTCGTACGGTTATTACAATGAGCAGTTCTTC
CDR3aa: CASSSYGYYNEQFF
abundance: .
d_gene: .
v_gene: TRBV11-3
j_gene: TRBJ2-1

CDR3nt: TGTGCCAGCAGGTCAGCGGATCAAGAGACCCAGTACTTC
CDR3aa: CASRSADQETQYF
abundance: once
d_gene: .
v_gene: TRBV7-2
j_gene: TRBJ2-5

CDR3nt: TGTGCCAGCAGGTATACTGGCGGGGGGGTAGCTTTCTTT
CDR3aa: CASRYTGGGVAFF
abundance: .
d_gene: .
v_gene: TRBV12-3/TRBV12-4
j_gene: TRBJ1-1

CDR3nt: TGTGCCAGCAGCGAGGGACAGGGAAATGAAAAACTGTTTTTT
CDR3aa: CASSEGQGNEKLFF
abundance: .
d_gene: TRBD1
v_gene: TRBV9
j_gene: TRBJ1-4

CDR3nt: TGTGCCATCAGTCAGACAGGGGGCGAGTACTACGAGCAGTACTTC
CDR3aa: CAISQTGGEYYEQYF
abundance: once
d_gene: TRBD1
v_gene: TRBV10-3
j_gene: TRBJ2-7

CDR3nt: TGTGCCAGCAGGCGGACTAGCGGGAGGACCACCCCTGACGAGCAGTACTTC
CDR3aa: CASRRTSGRTTPDEQYF
abundance: .
d_gene: TRBD2
v_gene: TRBV7-2
j_gene: TRBJ2-7

CDR3nt: TGTGCCAGCAGCTTAGCGGGGACAGCCGGAGATACGCAGTATTTT
CDR3aa: CASSLAGTAGDTQYF
abundance: once
d_gene: TRBD1
v_gene: TRBV7-9
j_gene: TRBJ2-3

CDR3nt: TGCGCCAGCAGCCTCCGGGCTGAAGGATACAATGAGCAGTTCTTC
CDR3aa: CASSLRAEGYNEQFF
abundance: .
d_gene: .
v_gene: TRBV4-3
j_gene: TRBJ2-1

CDR3nt: TGTGCCAGCAGTTACGGCAGGGCTGGGGCCAACGTCCTGACTTTC
CDR3aa: CASSYGRAGANVLTF
abundance: few
d_gene: .
v_gene: TRBV6-6
j_gene: TRBJ2-6

CDR3nt: TGCGCCAGCAGCTCGATCAGGGGGCGCGCAGATACGCAGTATTTT
CDR3aa: CASSSIRGRADTQYF
abundance: .
d_gene: TRBD1
v_gene: TRBV5-1
j_gene: TRBJ2-3

CDR3nt: TGTGCCAGCAGTTTATATAGGGGTAAATCTGGAAACACCATATATTTT
CDR3aa: CASSLYRGKSGNTIYF
abundance: .
d_gene: .
v_gene: TRBV28
j_gene: TRBJ1-3

CDR3nt: TGTGCCAGCTCACGCAGTTTGACAGATCGCTACGAGCAGTACTTC
CDR3aa: CASSRSLTDRYEQYF
abundance: few
d_gene: .
v_gene: TRBV18
j_gene: TRBJ2-7

CDR3nt: TGTGCCAGCAGCCAAGCCCGGGACAGTCATAATTCACCCCTCCACTTT
CDR3aa: CASSQARDSHNSPLHF
abundance: few
d_gene: TRBD1
v_gene: TRBV7-8
j_gene: TRBJ1-6

CDR3nt: TGTGCCAGCAGTTACACAGGGACCGGCTACACCTTC
CDR3aa: CASSYTGTGYTF
abundance: .
d_gene: .
v_gene: TRBV12-3/TRBV12-4
j_gene: TRBJ1-2

CDR3nt: TGTGCCAGTAGAGAGATTGGGGACACCAATCAGCCCCAGCATTTT
CDR3aa: CASREIGDTNQPQHF
abundance: .
d_gene: .
v_gene: TRBV19
j_gene: TRBJ1-5

CDR3nt: TGTGCCAGTAGGGACAGACGATACTATGGCTACACCTTC
CDR3aa: CASRDRRYYGYTF
abundance: .
d_gene: .
v_gene: TRBV19
j_gene: TRBJ1-2